A single sample is the source of the 26 T cell receptor beta chains below, sequenced in a study of shared clonotypes between healthy human individuals. Naivety among CD8 cells was defined by CD45RO negativity and positive CCR7 selection, thereby excluding terminally differentiated effector memory CD45RA+ cells. Using immunoSEQ multiplex PCR, the repertoire was profiled, and TCRdb retains in-frame clones only, with some absent. The sample yields around 1.9 million clones, more than 85% seen once. The sequenced material came from naive CD8+ T cells from PBMCs. The receptors here all came from a man aged 18 to 29 in good health. Some clones in this sample may be carry-over from other donors' samples.

In the case of this clone: Other nucleotide sequences from this sample produce the same CDR3. The V gene is TRBV9, the J gene TRBJ1-1; the match to TRBD1 covers 7 bases. Germline V lookup: CDR1 SGDLS, CDR2 YYNGEE. V dropped 4 bases and J dropped 7; count of bases not matched to a gene: 4. This CDR3 spans 12 amino acids. The DNA of the CDR3 is TGTGCCAGCAGCCCAGGGGGTGGTGAAGCTTTCTTT. This gives the protein CASSPGGGEAFF.

V usage is TRBV10-1 and J usage is TRBJ2-6; TRBD2 matches at 8 bases. V was pared by 5 bases and J by 4 bases, with 1 base of the junction left unmatched. This CDR3 spans 14 amino acids. Germline V gene lookup returns CDR1 WNHNN and CDR2 SYGVQD (reference sequence). CDR3 nucleotide sequence: TGCGCCAGCAGTAGCGGGAGCGGGGCCAACGTCCTGACTTTC. This codes for CASSSGSGANVLTF.

This chain connects TRBV2 to TRBJ2-5; a possible D gene is TRBD1 (5 bases). The germline V gene encodes CDR1 SNHLY and CDR2 FYNNEI. With 5 bases removed from V and 1 base from J, the gap between germline ends came to 8 bases. The CDR3 runs 13 residues. This CDR3 is CASSQGSQETQYF. The CDR3 DNA reads TGTGCCAGCAGTCAGGGCAGCCAAGAGACCCAGTACTTC.

The chain carries TRBV6-6 and TRBJ1-6; D is possibly TRBD1 (5 bases). This CDR3 is built from 16 residues. V lost 0 bases, J lost 8 bases, and 14 bases lay in between. The germline V gene encodes CDR1 MNHNY and CDR2 SVGAGI (reference sequence). The CDR3 loop is CASSYSGGRDHSPLHF. The CDR3 nucleotides read TGTGCCAGCAGTTACTCGGGGGGAAGGGATCATTCACCCCTCCACTTT.

The gene calls are TRBV4-1 and TRBJ1-1; D is ambiguous. The CDR3 covers 15 residues. V was clipped by 1 base and J by 2 bases, with 11 bases between them. CDR1 and CDR2 (germline): MGHRA, YSYEKL. CDR3 loop: CASSQVVVRNTEAFF. The CDR3 DNA is TGCGCCAGCAGCCAAGTTGTTGTCCGAAACACTGAAGCTTTCTTT.

This chain joins TRBV6-5 and TRBJ2-3; the D is unclear. This CDR3 region has 16 residues. Trimming pared 1 base from V and 3 bases from J, leaving 14 bases between. In germline, CDR1 is MNHEY, CDR2 SVGAGI. The CDR3 protein is CASSYFTSGGTDTQYF. The DNA of the CDR3 is TGTGCCAGCAGTTACTTCACTTCCGGTGGGACAGATACGCAGTATTTT.

The V gene is TRBV5-1, the J gene TRBJ2-5, with TRBD2 matching 8 bases. With the DNA end fitting TRBJ2-7 better, the J assignment may be wrong. The CDR3 is 15 residues long. Per the germline V gene, CDR1 is SGHRS and CDR2 is YFSETQ. The CDR3 is CASSLAGASSYEQYF. In DNA, the CDR3 is TGCGCCAGCAGCTTAGCGGGAGCCAGCTCCTACGAGCAGTACTTC.

This clone was picked up one time. The chain has TRBV2 and TRBJ2-7; a possible D gene is TRBD2 (5 bases). The CDR3 totals 14 residues. Trimming stripped 6 bases from V and 3 bases from J, with 15 bases between. Germline-derived CDR1 and CDR2 are SNHLY and FYNNEI. The CDR3 is CASSADDGGYEQYF. The CDR3 nucleotides read TGTGCCAGCAGCGCGGATGACGGAGGCTACGAGCAGTACTTC.

This clone was counted a single time. The chain links TRBV9 to TRBJ2-6; 8 bases align to TRBD1. CDR3 size: 17 residues. The trim removed 2 bases at V and 0 bases at J, leaving 4 bases unmatched. Looked up from germline, CDR1 is SGDLS and CDR2 is YYNGEE. The CDR3 reads CASSVTGASSGANVLTF. In DNA form, the CDR3 reads TGTGCCAGCAGCGTGACAGGGGCAAGCTCTGGGGCCAACGTCCTGACTTTC. Variable domain in full (rest from reference TRBV9 and TRBJ2-6): DSGVTQTPKHLITATGQRVTLRCSPRSGDLSVYWYQQSLDQGLQFLIQYYNGEERAKGNILERFSAQQFPDLHSELNLSSLELGDSALYFCASSVTGASSGANVLTFGAGSRLTVL.

Concerning this clone: At the DNA level, this CDR3 is encoded by other sequences in the same sample as well. The J gene is TRBJ2-5, the V gene TRBV9; possible D gene TRBD2, 6 bases. The CDR3 extends over 14 amino acids. The germline CDR1 and CDR2 sequences are SGDLS and YYNGEE. V was cut by 4 bases and J by 4 bases, with 14 bases left in between. This chain's CDR3 is CASSLGGALETQYF. Written as DNA, the CDR3 is TGTGCCAGCAGCCTGGGGGGAGCCCTAGAGACCCAGTACTTC.

The rearrangement links TRBV27 to TRBJ1-5; D is unresolved. The germline V gene encodes CDR1 MNHEY and CDR2 SMNVEV (reference sequence). Trimming took 1 base from V and 0 from J, leaving 7 bases between them. The CDR3 totals 15 residues. In DNA form, the CDR3 reads TGTGCCAGCAGTTTATGGGCAGCTAGCAATCAGCCCCAGCATTTT. Its translation is CASSLWAASNQPQHF.

This chain links TRBV7-3 with TRBJ2-1; D not resolved. Trimming removed 4 bases at V and 0 bases at J, with 16 bases between. The CDR3 has 17 residues. From germline, CDR1 is SGHTA and CDR2 FQGTGA. CDR3 DNA sequence: TGTGCCAGCAGCTCCCTTAGTGGCGGTAGCTCCTACAATGAGCAGTTCTTC. It translates to CASSSLSGGSSYNEQFF.

The rearrangement links TRBV10-3 to TRBJ1-3; TRBD1 is a possible D gene (5 bases). The CDR3 sequence is 16 residues long. Trimming left V 4 bases short and J 0 bases short, with 13 bases between. From germline, CDR1 is ENHRY and CDR2 SYGVKD. Written as DNA, the CDR3 is TGTGCCATCAGTGTCTGGGGGACCAGCTCTGGAAACACCATATATTTT. Translating gives CAISVWGTSSGNTIYF.

V usage is TRBV27 and J usage is TRBJ2-3; 10 bases are shared with TRBD1. The germline gives CDR1 MNHEY, CDR2 SMNVEV (reference sequence). J was trimmed by 2 bases and V by 5 bases; bases with no gene match: 16. The CDR3 is 19 residues long. The DNA for the CDR3 is TGTGCCAGCAGTCGCCTCGGGACAGGGGCCAGCCCCGACACAGATACGCAGTATTTT. It translates to CASSRLGTGASPDTDTQYF.

This chain connects TRBV27 to TRBJ2-7, with D unresolved. V shed 8 bases and J shed 3 bases, with 20 bases lying between them. This CDR3 is 15 amino acids long. Germline V CDR1 and CDR2: MNHEY, SMNVEV (reference sequence). The CDR3 DNA sequence: TGTGCCAGCGCCCCTCGGACCCTTGGATACTACGAGCAGTACTTC. This gives the protein CASAPRTLGYYEQYF.

In its sample, this clone was seen a few times. The gene calls are TRBV10-3 and TRBJ1-1; D is unclear. CDR1 is ENHRY and CDR2 is SYGVKD in the germline V gene. V lost 2 bases, J lost 1 base, and 5 bases lay in between. This CDR3 region has 13 residues. The CDR3 coding sequence is TGTGCCATCAGTGAGCCTACGAACACTGAAGCTTTCTTT. Its protein product is CAISEPTNTEAFF.

In DNA form, the CDR3 reads TGCGCCAGCAGCCAAGATCTTATGGCCTCTGGGGCCAACGTCCTGACTTTC. Its translation is CASSQDLMASGANVLTF. The chain is built from TRBV4-1 and TRBJ2-6, with D unclear. Per germline, CDR1 MGHRA and CDR2 YSYEKL. V dropped 0 bases and J dropped 0 bases, with 9 bases sitting between them. The CDR3 is 17 residues long.

The chain uses TRBV30 and TRBJ1-5; 8 nucleotides agree with TRBD1. Trimming cost V 3 bases and J 1 base; bases outside gene matches: 17. The CDR3 runs 19 residues. Germline values: CDR1 GTSNPN, CDR2 SVGIG (reference sequence). CDR3 residues: CAWSLPIFDRGPSNQPQHF. For the CDR3, the DNA is TGTGCCTGGAGCCTCCCCATCTTCGACAGGGGACCAAGCAATCAGCCCCAGCATTTT.

There are a few counts of this clone. The genes are TRBV2 and TRBJ1-1; 8 bases agree with TRBD1. CDR1 is SNHLY, CDR2 FYNNEI, per germline. With 11 bases clipped from V and 1 base from J, the junction kept 18 bases outside the gene matches. The CDR3 spans 17 residues. The CDR3 sequence is CASSHVQGVRGNTEAFF. In DNA, the CDR3 is TGTGCCTCCTCTCACGTACAGGGGGTTAGGGGGAACACTGAAGCTTTCTTT.

This clone was recorded a few times. The rearrangement joins TRBV6-6 to TRBJ1-1; D not resolved. In germline, CDR1 is MNHNY, CDR2 SVGAGI (reference sequence). The CDR3 runs 14 residues. Trimming took 6 bases from V and 0 from J, leaving 11 bases between them. In DNA, the CDR3 is TGTGCCAGCAGGGACTTGAGGATGAACACTGAAGCTTTCTTT. Protein: CASRDLRMNTEAFF.

Points on this clone: This same CDR3 is encoded by further DNA sequences in the sample. The chain carries TRBV27 and TRBJ2-7; D is uncertain. The CDR3 covers 11 residues. From germline, CDR1 is MNHEY and CDR2 SMNVEV (reference sequence). V was trimmed by 8 bases and J by 1 base, leaving 6 bases between them. The CDR3 bases are TGTGCCAGCGGTTATTCCTACGAGCAGTACTTC. Its protein product is CASGYSYEQYF.

This clone was seen a few times. This rearrangement joins TRBV9 to TRBJ1-1; 9 bases are shared with TRBD1. Per the germline V gene, CDR1 is SGDLS and CDR2 is YYNGEE. The CDR3 consists of 15 residues. V trimming: 1 base; J trimming: 3 bases; junction bases outside the gene matches: 4. CDR3 sequence (DNA): TGTGCCAGCAGCGTAAGTGACAGGGGGTACACTGAAGCTTTCTTT. This translates into CASSVSDRGYTEAFF.

The V gene is TRBV28, the J gene TRBJ2-3, with 10 bases aligning to TRBD2. The germline V gene encodes CDR1 MDHEN and CDR2 SYDVKM. Unmatched junction bases numbered 9, after V lost 3 bases and J lost 0 bases. The CDR3 extends over 18 amino acids. CDR3 protein: CASSFPDRLAGSTDTQYF. The CDR3 nucleotides are TGTGCCAGCAGTTTCCCCGATAGACTAGCGGGCAGCACAGATACGCAGTATTTT. The entire variable domain, with the rest obtained from reference TRBV28 and TRBJ2-3, is as follows: DVKVTQSSRYLVKRTGEKVFLECVQDMDHENMFWYRQDPGLGLRLIYFSYDVKMKEKGDIPEGYSVSREKKERFSLILESASTNQTSMYLCASSFPDRLAGSTDTQYFGPGTRLTVL.

The V and J genes are TRBV5-4 and TRBJ2-7; D unresolved. Trimming pared 2 bases from V and 7 bases from J, leaving 10 bases between. Per the germline V gene, CDR1 is SGHNT and CDR2 is YYREEE (reference sequence). The length of the CDR3 is 12 residues. CDR3 sequence: CASSFLGWEQYF. The CDR3 nucleotides are TGTGCCAGCAGCTTTTTAGGGTGGGAGCAGTACTTC.

The genes are TRBV27 and TRBJ2-1; 9 bases are a match to TRBD2. Trimming took 5 bases from V and 8 from J; bases not matched to a gene: 16. The germline CDR1 and CDR2 sequences are MNHEY and SMNVEV (reference sequence). The CDR3 covers 17 residues. The DNA of the CDR3 is TGTGCCAGCAGTCCCGGGCTCGGGACTAGCCATGGGGATGAGCAGTTCTTC. Protein sequence: CASSPGLGTSHGDEQFF.

The genes are TRBV6-5 and TRBJ1-1; D gene uncertain. The length of the CDR3 is 14 residues. Deletions cut 7 bases from V and 6 bases from J, with 18 bases between. CDR1 MNHEY and CDR2 SVGAGI come from the germline V gene. DNA for the CDR3: TGTGCCAGCACCTTGGCGGGCAGTTGGCCTGAAGCTTTCTTT. This sequence encodes CASTLAGSWPEAFF.